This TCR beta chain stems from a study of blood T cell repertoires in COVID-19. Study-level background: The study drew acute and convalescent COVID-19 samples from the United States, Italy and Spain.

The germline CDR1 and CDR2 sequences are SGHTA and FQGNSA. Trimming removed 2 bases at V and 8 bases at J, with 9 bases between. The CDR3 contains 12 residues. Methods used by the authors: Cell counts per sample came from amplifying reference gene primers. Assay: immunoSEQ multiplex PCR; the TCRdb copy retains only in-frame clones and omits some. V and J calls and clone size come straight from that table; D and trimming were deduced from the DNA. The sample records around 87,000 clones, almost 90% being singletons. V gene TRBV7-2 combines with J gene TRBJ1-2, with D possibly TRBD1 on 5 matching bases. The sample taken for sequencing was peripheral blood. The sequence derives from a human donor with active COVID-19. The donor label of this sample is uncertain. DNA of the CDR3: TGTGCCAGCAGCTTATGGGGCCGGGGCTACACCTTC. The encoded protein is CASSLWGRGYTF.